These 2 T cell receptor beta chains were sequenced from one sample in a study of technical replicates of blood from a few donors. TCRdb keeps only in-frame clones here, not all; method: immunoSEQ multiplex PCR. The sample has roughly 100,000 clones; over 95% are singletons. The sequencing sample was made of T cells isolated from PBMCs. The receptors originated from a human donor in good health.

The rearrangement uses TRBV7-9 and TRBJ1-2, with 10 nucleotides matching TRBD1. Germline values: CDR1 SEHNR, CDR2 FQNEAQ (reference sequence). The CDR3 has 16 amino acids. Trimming took 5 bases from V and 4 from J; bases not matched to a gene: 10. The DNA for the CDR3 is TGTGCCAGCAGCCCCGGCGACAGGGGGCTGATCTATGGCTACACCTTC. Amino acid sequence: CASSPGDRGLIYGYTF.

The rearrangement links TRBV10-2 to TRBJ2-1, with TRBD2 matching 9 bases. CDR3 length: 17 amino acids. The trim removed 8 bases at V and 2 bases at J, leaving 13 bases unmatched. Germline assignment: CDR1 WSHSY and CDR2 SAAADI. The CDR3 DNA is TGCGCCAGCCTAGCGGGATATGGTGCCTTAGCCTACAATGAGCAGTTCTTC. Its protein is CASLAGYGALAYNEQFF.